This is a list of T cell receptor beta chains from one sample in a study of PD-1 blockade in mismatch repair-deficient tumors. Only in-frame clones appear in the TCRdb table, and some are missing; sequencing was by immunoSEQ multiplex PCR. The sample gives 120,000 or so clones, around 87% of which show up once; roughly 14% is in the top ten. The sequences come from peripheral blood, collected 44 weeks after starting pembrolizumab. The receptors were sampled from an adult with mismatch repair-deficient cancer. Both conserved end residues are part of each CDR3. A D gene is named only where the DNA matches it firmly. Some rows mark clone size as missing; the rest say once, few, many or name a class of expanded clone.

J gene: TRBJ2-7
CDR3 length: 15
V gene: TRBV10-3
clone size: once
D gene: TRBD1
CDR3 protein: CAISEPGQGHYEQYF
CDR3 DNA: TGTGCCATCAGCGAACCGGGACAGGGTCACTACGAGCAGTACTTC

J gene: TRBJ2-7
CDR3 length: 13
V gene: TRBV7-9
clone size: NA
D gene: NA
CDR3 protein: CASSSGPLPEQYF
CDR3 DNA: TGTGCCAGCAGCTCCGGACCTCTCCCAGAGCAGTACTTC

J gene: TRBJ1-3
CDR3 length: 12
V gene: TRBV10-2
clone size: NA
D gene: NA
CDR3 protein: CASKGPGNTIYF
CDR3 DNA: TGCGCCAGCAAGGGCCCTGGAAACACCATATATTTT

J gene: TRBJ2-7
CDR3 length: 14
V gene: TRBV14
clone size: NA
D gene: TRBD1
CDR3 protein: CASSPGQGFYEQYF
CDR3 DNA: TGTGCCAGCAGCCCGGGACAGGGGTTTTACGAGCAGTACTTC

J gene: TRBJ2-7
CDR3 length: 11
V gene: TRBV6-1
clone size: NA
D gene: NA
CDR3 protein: CASSFGPEQYF
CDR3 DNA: TGTGCCAGCAGTTTTGGGCCCGAGCAGTACTTC

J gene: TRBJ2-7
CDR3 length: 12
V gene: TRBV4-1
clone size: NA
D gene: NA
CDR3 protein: CASSQTGYEQYF
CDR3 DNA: TGCGCCAGCAGCCAAACAGGCTACGAGCAGTACTTC

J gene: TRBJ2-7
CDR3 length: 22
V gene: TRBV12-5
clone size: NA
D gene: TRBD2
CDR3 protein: CASGLVLDHGTSGRGVHSEQYF
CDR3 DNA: TGTGCTAGTGGTTTGGTACTCGACCACGGGACTAGCGGGAGAGGAGTCCACTCCGAGCAGTACTTC

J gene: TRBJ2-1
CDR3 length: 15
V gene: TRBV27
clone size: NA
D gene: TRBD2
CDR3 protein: CASKGGGRADNEQFF
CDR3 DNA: TGTGCCAGCAAAGGGGGCGGGAGGGCGGACAATGAGCAGTTCTTC

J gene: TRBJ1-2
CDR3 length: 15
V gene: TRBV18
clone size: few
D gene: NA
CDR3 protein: CASSYGAGSNYGYTF
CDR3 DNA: TGTGCCAGCTCCTACGGGGCGGGATCCAACTATGGCTACACCTTC

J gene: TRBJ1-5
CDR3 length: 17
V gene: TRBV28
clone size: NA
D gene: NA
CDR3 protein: CASSLIGQTLSNQPQHF
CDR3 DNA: TGTGCCAGCAGTTTGATTGGGCAGACCCTTAGCAATCAGCCCCAGCATTTT

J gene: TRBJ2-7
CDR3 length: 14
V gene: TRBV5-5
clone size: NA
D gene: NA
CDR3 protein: CASSRVLGAREQYF
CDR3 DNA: TGTGCCAGCAGTCGCGTTTTGGGGGCCAGAGAGCAGTACTTC

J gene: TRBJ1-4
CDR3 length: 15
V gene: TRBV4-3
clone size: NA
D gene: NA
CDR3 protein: CASSQEEGWDEKLFF
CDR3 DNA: TGCGCCAGCAGCCAAGAAGAGGGTTGGGATGAAAAACTGTTTTTT

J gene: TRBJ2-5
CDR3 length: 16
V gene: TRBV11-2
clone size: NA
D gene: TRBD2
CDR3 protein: CASSLRGTSGTETQYF
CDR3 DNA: TGTGCCAGCAGCCTACGGGGGACTAGCGGGACGGAGACCCAGTACTTC

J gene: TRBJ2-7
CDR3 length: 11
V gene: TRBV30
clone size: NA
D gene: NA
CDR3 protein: CAWSGPYEQYF
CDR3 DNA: TGTGCCTGGAGTGGACCATACGAGCAGTACTTC

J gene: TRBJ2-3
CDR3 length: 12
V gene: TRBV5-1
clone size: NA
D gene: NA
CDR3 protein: CASSLMEDTQYF
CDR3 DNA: TGCGCCAGCAGCTTGATGGAAGATACGCAGTATTTT

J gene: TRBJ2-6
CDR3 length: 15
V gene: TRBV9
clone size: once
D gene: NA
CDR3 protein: CASSVGSSGANVLTF
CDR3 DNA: TGTGCCAGCAGCGTAGGATCATCTGGGGCCAACGTCCTGACTTTC